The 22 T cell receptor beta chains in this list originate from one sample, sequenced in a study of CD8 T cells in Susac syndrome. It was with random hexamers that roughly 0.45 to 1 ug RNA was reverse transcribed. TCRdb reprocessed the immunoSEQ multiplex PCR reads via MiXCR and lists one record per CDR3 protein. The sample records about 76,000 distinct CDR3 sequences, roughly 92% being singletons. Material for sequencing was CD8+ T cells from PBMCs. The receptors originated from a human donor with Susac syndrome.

This CDR3 is CATSARTGPTYEQYF. CDR3 nucleotide sequence: TGTGCCACCAGTGCCCGGACAGGTCCCACCTACGAGCAGTACTTC. This chain connects TRBV24-1 to TRBJ2-7; 7 nucleotides line up with TRBD1. The CDR3 contains 15 residues. Germline V lookup: CDR1 KGHDR, CDR2 SFDVKD. V lost 5 bases and J lost 2; bases outside the gene matches: 8.

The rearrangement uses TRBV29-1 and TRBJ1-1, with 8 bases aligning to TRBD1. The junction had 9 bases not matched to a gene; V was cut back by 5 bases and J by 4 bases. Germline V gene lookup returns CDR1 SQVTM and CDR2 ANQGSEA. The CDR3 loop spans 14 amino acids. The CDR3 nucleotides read TGCAGCGTTTGGGACGGACAGGGCAGCACTGAAGCTTTCTTT. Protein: CSVWDGQGSTEAFF.

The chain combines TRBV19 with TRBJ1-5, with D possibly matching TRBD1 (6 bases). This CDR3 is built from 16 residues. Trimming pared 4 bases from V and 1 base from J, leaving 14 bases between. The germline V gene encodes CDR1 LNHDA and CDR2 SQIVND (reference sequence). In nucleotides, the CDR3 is TGTGCCAGTAGTAAAGTACAGGGCGGCAGCAATCAGCCCCAGCATTTT. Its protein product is CASSKVQGGSNQPQHF. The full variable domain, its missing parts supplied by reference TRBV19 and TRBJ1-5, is DGGITQSPKYLFRKEGQNVTLSCEQNLNHDAMYWYRQDPGQGLRLIYYSQIVNDFQKGDIAEGYSVSREKKESFPLTVTSAQKNPTAFYLCASSKVQGGSNQPQHFGDGTRLSIL.

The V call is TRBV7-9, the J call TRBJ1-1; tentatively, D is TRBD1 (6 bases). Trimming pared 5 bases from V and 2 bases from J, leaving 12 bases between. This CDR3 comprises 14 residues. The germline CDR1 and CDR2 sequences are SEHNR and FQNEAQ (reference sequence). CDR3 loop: CASSLLGHNTEAFF. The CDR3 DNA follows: TGTGCCAGCAGCCTCTTGGGACATAACACTGAAGCTTTCTTT.

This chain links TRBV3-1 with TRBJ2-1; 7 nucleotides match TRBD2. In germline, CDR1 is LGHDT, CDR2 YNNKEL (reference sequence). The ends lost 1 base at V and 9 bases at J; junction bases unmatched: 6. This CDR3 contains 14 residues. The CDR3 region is CASSQGGSGAEQFF. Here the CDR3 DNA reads TGTGCCAGCAGCCAAGGCGGGAGCGGTGCTGAGCAGTTCTTC.

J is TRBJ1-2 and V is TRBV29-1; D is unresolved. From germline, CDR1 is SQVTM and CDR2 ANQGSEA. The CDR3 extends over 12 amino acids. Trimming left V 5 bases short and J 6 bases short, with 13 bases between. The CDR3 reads CSVRLAGHGYTF. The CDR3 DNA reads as TGCAGCGTTCGTTTGGCAGGCCATGGCTACACCTTC.

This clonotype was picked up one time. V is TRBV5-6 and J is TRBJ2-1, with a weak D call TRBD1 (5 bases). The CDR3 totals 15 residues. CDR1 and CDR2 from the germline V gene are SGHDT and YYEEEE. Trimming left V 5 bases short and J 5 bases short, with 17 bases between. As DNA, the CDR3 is TGTGCCAGCAGTCAGGGAAAACTGCCACACAATGAGCAGTTCTTC. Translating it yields CASSQGKLPHNEQFF.

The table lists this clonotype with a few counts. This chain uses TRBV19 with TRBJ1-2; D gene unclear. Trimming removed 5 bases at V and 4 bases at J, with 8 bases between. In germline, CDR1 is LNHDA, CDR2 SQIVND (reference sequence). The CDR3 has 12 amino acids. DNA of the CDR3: TGTGCCAGTAGTCCCGGGCTCTATGGCTACACCTTC. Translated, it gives CASSPGLYGYTF.

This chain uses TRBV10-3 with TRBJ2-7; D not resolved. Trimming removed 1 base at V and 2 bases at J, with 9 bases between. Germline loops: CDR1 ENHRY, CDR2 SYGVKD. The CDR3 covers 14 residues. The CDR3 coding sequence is TGTGCCATCAGTGAGTTCGATGAGCCCTACGAGCAGTACTTC. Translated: CAISEFDEPYEQYF.

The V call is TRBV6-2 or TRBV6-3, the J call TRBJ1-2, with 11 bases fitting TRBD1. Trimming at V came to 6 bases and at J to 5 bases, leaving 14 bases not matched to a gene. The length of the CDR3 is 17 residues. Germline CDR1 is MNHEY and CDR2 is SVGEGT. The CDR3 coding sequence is TGTGCCAGCAGCCGCACCCTCGGACAGGGGGCCCTTTATGGCTACACCTTC. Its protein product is CASSRTLGQGALYGYTF.

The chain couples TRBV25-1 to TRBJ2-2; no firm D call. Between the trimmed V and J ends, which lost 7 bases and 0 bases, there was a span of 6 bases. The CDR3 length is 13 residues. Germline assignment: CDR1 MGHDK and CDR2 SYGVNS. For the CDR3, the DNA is TGTGCCAGCACCTTCTCGAACACCGGGGAGCTGTTTTTT. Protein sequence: CASTFSNTGELFF.

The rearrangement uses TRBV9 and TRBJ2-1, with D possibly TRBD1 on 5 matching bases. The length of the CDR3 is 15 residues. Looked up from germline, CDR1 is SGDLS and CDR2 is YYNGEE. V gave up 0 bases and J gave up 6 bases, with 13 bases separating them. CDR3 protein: CASSVGGSVGNEQFF. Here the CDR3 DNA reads TGTGCCAGCAGCGTAGGGGGCAGCGTAGGCAATGAGCAGTTCTTC.

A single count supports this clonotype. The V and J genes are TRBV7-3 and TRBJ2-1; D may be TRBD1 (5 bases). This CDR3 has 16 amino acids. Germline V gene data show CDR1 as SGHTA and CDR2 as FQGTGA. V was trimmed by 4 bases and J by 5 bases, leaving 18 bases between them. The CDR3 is CASSSSLGAINNEQFF. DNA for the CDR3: TGTGCCAGCAGCTCCTCCCTAGGGGCTATTAACAATGAGCAGTTCTTC. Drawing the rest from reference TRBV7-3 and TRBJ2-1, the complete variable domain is GAGVSQTPSNKVTEKGKYVELRCDPISGHTALYWYRQSLGQGPEFLIYFQGTGAADDSGLPNDRFFAVRPEGSVSTLKIQRTERGDSAVYLCASSSSLGAINNEQFFGPGTRLTVL.

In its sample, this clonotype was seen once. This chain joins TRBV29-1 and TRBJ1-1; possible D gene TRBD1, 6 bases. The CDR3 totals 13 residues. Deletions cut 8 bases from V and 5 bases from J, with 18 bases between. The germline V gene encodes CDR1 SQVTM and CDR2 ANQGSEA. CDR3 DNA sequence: TGCAGCACATTTGGGGGCACGGGAACTGAAGCTTTCTTT. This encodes CSTFGGTGTEAFF.

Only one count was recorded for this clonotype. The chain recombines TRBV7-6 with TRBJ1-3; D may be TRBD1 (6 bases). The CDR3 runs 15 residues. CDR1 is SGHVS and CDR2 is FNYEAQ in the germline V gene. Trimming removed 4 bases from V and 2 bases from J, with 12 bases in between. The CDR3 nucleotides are TGTGCCAGCAGCTCACCAGGGGAGGCTGGAAACACCATATATTTT. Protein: CASSSPGEAGNTIYF.

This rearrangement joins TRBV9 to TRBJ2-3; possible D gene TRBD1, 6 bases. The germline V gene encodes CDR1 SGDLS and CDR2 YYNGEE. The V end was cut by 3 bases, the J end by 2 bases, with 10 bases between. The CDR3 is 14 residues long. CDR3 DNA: TGTGCCAGCAGCGCCCGGGACACCACAGATACGCAGTATTTT. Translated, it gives CASSARDTTDTQYF.

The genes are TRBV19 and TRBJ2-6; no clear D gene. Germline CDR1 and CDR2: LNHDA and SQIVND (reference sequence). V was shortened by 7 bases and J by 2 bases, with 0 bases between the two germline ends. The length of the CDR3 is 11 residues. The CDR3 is CASTGANVLTF. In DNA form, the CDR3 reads TGTGCCAGTACTGGGGCCAACGTCCTGACTTTC.

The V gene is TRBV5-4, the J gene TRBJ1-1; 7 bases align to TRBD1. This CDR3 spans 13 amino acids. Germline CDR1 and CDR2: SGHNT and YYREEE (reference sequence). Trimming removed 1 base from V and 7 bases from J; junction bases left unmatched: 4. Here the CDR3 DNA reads TGTGCCAGCAGCTTGCAGGGGGAGGGTGAAGCTTTCTTT. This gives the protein CASSLQGEGEAFF.

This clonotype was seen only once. CDR3 protein: CASSLSPSDSNYGYTF. The CDR3 DNA is TGTGCCAGCAGTTTATCTCCATCCGATTCTAACTATGGCTACACCTTC. The genes are TRBV28 and TRBJ1-2; no clear D gene. The germline gives CDR1 MDHEN, CDR2 SYDVKM. Trimming took 1 base from V and 0 from J, leaving 12 bases between them. The CDR3 has 16 amino acids.

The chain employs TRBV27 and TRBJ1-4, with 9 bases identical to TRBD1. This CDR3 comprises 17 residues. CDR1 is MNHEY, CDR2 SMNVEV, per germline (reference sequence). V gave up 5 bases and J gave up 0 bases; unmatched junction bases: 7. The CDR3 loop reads CASSLRTGDATNEKLFF. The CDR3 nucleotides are TGTGCCAGCAGTCTACGGACAGGGGACGCAACTAATGAAAAACTGTTTTTT.

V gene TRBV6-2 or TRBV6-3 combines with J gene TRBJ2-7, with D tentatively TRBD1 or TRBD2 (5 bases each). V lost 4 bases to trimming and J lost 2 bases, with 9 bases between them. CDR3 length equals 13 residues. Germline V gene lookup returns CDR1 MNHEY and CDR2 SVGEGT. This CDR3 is CASSWQGPYEQYF. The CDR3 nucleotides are TGTGCCAGCAGTTGGCAGGGACCCTACGAGCAGTACTTC.

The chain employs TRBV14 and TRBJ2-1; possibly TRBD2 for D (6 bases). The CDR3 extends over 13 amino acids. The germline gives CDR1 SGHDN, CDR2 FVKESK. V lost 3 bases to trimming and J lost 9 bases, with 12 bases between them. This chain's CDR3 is CASSHLGSLEQFF. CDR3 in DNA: TGTGCCAGCAGCCACCTCGGGAGTCTTGAGCAGTTCTTC.